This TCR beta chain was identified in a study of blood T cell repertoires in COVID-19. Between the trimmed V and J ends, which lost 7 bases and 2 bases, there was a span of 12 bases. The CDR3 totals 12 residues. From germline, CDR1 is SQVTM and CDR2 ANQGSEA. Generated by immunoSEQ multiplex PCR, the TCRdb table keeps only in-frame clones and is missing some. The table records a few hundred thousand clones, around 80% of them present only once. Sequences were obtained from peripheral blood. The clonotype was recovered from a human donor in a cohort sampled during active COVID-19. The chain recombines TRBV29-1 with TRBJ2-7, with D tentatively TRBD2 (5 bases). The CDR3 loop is CSALRGTYEQYF. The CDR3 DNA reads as TGCAGCGCACTACGGGGAACCTACGAGCAGTACTTC.